This T cell receptor beta chain was retrieved from a study of shared clonotypes between healthy human individuals. Study background: The people who gave samples were a couple of women and a few men aged 18 to 49.

TCRdb keeps only in-frame clones here, not all; method: immunoSEQ multiplex PCR. Among some 2,000,000 clones listed, almost 96% were seen once. Findings and caveats of the study: Across subsets, estimated richness was generally greater for naive than for memory populations.

Trimming took 4 bases from V and 8 from J, leaving 15 bases between them. CDR3 length: 14 amino acids. From germline, CDR1 is SNHLY and CDR2 FYNNEI. In the CD4+ fraction, cells were divided into CD45RA+ naive and CD45RA-negative memory subsets. Only a few counts were recorded for this clone. Its matching antigen is unknown. Material for sequencing was naive CD4+ T cells sorted from blood. Specified subset: CD45RA+ positively selected. The chain carries TRBV2 and TRBJ1-5, with D unclear. This receptor was obtained from a man younger than 30 in good health. The CDR3 loop reads CASSAAPGWEPQHF. Written as DNA, the CDR3 is TGTGCCAGCAGTGCGGCTCCGGGGTGGGAGCCCCAGCATTTT.